The sequence of this T cell receptor (beta chain) was determined in a study of blood T cell repertoires in COVID-19. Seattle's cohort entered during active infection and was followed longitudinally. In the study's own analysis: Counts of nucleated cells, estimated from reference gene primer amplification, were obtained. Data came from immunoSEQ multiplex PCR; TCRdb stores just in-frame clones and leaves some out. V and J calls and clone size are copied from that table; D and trimming were computed from the DNA. Here the sample spans about 270,000 clones, 85% to 90% being singletons. The germline gives CDR1 SNHLY, CDR2 FYNNEI. CDR3 length equals 15 residues. V gave up 4 bases and J gave up 5 bases, with 16 bases separating them.

Sequencing was done on a sample of peripheral blood. This rearrangement joins TRBV2 to TRBJ2-3, with D unclear. This TCR came from a woman aged 30 to 39 with COVID-19, enrolled during active disease. The CDR3 nucleotides are TGTGCCAGCAGTGTCCTGGCCCCCCCGGGAGATACGCAGTATTTT. Protein product: CASSVLAPPGDTQYF. Full variable domain (missing parts from reference TRBV2 and TRBJ2-3): EPEVTQTPSHQVTQMGQEVILRCVPISNHLYFYWYRQILGQKVEFLVSFYNNEISEKSEIFDDQFSVERPDGSNFTLKIRSTKLEDSAMYFCASSVLAPPGDTQYFGPGTRLTVL.